Below, 16 T cell receptor beta chains from the same sample are listed, as sequenced in a study of T cells in localized non-small cell lung cancer. Generated by immunoSEQ multiplex PCR, the TCRdb table keeps only in-frame clones and is missing some. The sample holds around 40,000 clones; approximately 90% are singletons and the top ten take about 6.6%. The starting material was peripheral blood, obtained before any cancer treatment. The receptors shown here come from a woman aged 18-55 years with stage III lung adenocarcinoma.

The gene calls are TRBV4-1 and TRBJ1-5; D remains unclear. The V gene's germline CDR1 is MGHRA and CDR2 YSYEKL. The CDR3 contains 15 residues. Trimming removed 3 bases at V and 2 bases at J, with 11 bases between. The CDR3 bases are TGCGCCAGCAGCCATGTGGAGAGCGGCAATCAGCCCCAGCATTTT. Protein product: CASSHVESGNQPQHF.

V gene TRBV19 combines with J gene TRBJ1-1; D may be TRBD1 (5 bases). CDR1 and CDR2 (germline): LNHDA, SQIVND (reference sequence). V lost 3 bases to trimming and J lost 1 base, with 6 bases between them. The CDR3 length is 13 residues. Here the CDR3 reads CASSIGGNTEAFF. The CDR3 nucleotides are TGTGCCAGTAGTATCGGGGGGAACACTGAAGCTTTCTTT. Together with reference TRBV19 and TRBJ1-1, the CDR3 gives the full variable domain: DGGITQSPKYLFRKEGQNVTLSCEQNLNHDAMYWYRQDPGQGLRLIYYSQIVNDFQKGDIAEGYSVSREKKESFPLTVTSAQKNPTAFYLCASSIGGNTEAFFGQGTRLTVV.

The V call is TRBV2, the J call TRBJ1-6, with 7 bases matching TRBD1. The J segment lost 13 bases and the V segment lost 10 bases, leaving 10 bases of the junction unmatched. CDR1 and CDR2 (germline): SNHLY, FYNNEI. This CDR3 is 12 amino acids long. The CDR3 loop reads CAKSEGASPLHF. The CDR3 bases are TGTGCCAAGTCGGAGGGGGCATCGCCCCTCCACTTT. The full variable domain, in which reference TRBV2 and TRBJ1-6 provide the parts outside the CDR3, is EPEVTQTPSHQVTQMGQEVILRCVPISNHLYFYWYRQILGQKVEFLVSFYNNEISEKSEIFDDQFSVERPDGSNFTLKIRSTKLEDSAMYFCAKSEGASPLHFGNGTRLTVT.

This chain connects TRBV11-2 to TRBJ2-2; maybe TRBD2 (6 bases). CDR3 size: 15 residues. Germline V CDR1 and CDR2: SGHAT, FQNNGV. V gave up 3 bases and J gave up 4 bases, with 12 bases separating them. Written as DNA, the CDR3 is TGTGCCAGCAGCTTGGGTTCGGGAGCCACCGGGGAGCTGTTTTTT. Translating it yields CASSLGSGATGELFF. Full variable domain (missing parts from reference TRBV11-2 and TRBJ2-2): EAGVAQSPRYKIIEKRQSVAFWCNPISGHATLYWYQQILGQGPKLLIQFQNNGVVDDSQLPKDRFSAERLKGVDSTLKIQPAKLEDSAVYLCASSLGSGATGELFFGEGSRLTVL.

V and J are TRBV13 and TRBJ2-5, with 10 bases that match TRBD2. V lost 3 bases and J lost 0; bases outside the gene matches: 7. Germline V CDR1 and CDR2: PRHDT, FYEKMQ (reference sequence). The CDR3 has 17 amino acids. The CDR3 is CASSFGLAGDYQETQYF. As DNA, the CDR3 is TGTGCCAGCAGCTTCGGGCTAGCGGGGGATTACCAAGAGACCCAGTACTTC.

The chain has TRBV19 and TRBJ1-2; 7 nucleotides match TRBD1. In germline, CDR1 is LNHDA, CDR2 SQIVND (reference sequence). The CDR3 sequence is 16 residues long. After removal of 4 bases from V and 3 bases from J, the junction contained 11 bases not matched to a gene. The CDR3 here is CASSSGGRDRYYGYTF. In nucleotides, the CDR3 is TGTGCCAGTAGTAGCGGGGGAAGGGACAGATACTATGGCTACACCTTC.

The rearrangement uses TRBV10-1 and TRBJ2-2; no firm D call. The CDR3 extends over 16 amino acids. With 0 bases removed from V and 7 bases from J, the gap between germline ends came to 15 bases. Germline V gene lookup returns CDR1 WNHNN and CDR2 SYGVQD (reference sequence). DNA of the CDR3: TGCGCCAGCAGTGAGTCATCAGAAAAGGGTGGCGGGGAGCTGTTTTTT. It codes for CASSESSEKGGGELFF.

The V gene is TRBV7-2, the J gene TRBJ1-1; no firm D call. V lost 1 base to trimming and J lost 1 base, with 13 bases between them. CDR1 is SGHTA and CDR2 is FQGNSA in the germline V gene. This CDR3 is 16 amino acids long. CDR3 sequence reads: CASSLELPLKNTEAFF. The CDR3 DNA follows: TGTGCCAGCAGCTTAGAGCTTCCGCTCAAGAACACTGAAGCTTTCTTT.

The chain is built from TRBV6-5 and TRBJ1-4; tentatively, D is TRBD1 (5 bases). V was trimmed by 2 bases and J by 8 bases, leaving 15 bases between them. The CDR3 spans 15 residues. Germline V lookup: CDR1 MNHEY, CDR2 SVGAGI. CDR3 coding DNA: TGTGCCAGCAGTTACCAGCCGGGGGGTAGGGAAAAACTGTTTTTT. Translation: CASSYQPGGREKLFF.

The chain carries TRBV6-1 and TRBJ1-2; D is possibly TRBD1 (5 bases). CDR1 is MNHNS and CDR2 is SASEGT in the germline V gene. The V gene lost 3 bases and the J gene lost 5 bases, with 7 bases spanning the gap. This CDR3 region has 12 residues. Here the CDR3 reads CASSEDTYGYTF. DNA of the CDR3: TGTGCCAGCAGTGAGGACACGTATGGCTACACCTTC.

This chain uses TRBV6-5 with TRBJ1-6, with a possible D match to TRBD1 (5 bases). V lost 5 bases to trimming and J lost 5 bases, with 13 bases between them. The CDR3 loop spans 15 amino acids. CDR1 and CDR2 (germline): MNHEY, SVGAGI. The CDR3 here is CASSPPGRNNSPLHF. CDR3 nucleotides: TGTGCCAGCAGTCCCCCGGGACGGAATAATTCACCCCTCCACTTT.

The chain uses TRBV5-1 and TRBJ2-1; 14 nucleotides align to TRBD2. Trimming cost V 4 bases and J 5 bases; bases outside gene matches: 5. Germline V gene sequence: CDR1 SGHRS, CDR2 YFSETQ. This CDR3 is built from 16 residues. CDR3 region: CASSLRTSGGNNEQFF. CDR3 sequence (DNA): TGCGCCAGCAGCCTACGGACTAGCGGGGGGAACAATGAGCAGTTCTTC.

This chain uses TRBV7-7 with TRBJ2-2; 8 bases are a match to TRBD1. Germline-derived CDR1 and CDR2 are SSHAT and FNYEAQ (reference sequence). The CDR3 has 15 amino acids. V shed 4 bases and J 10 bases; nucleotides not matched to a gene: 11. CDR3 bases: TGTGCCAGCAGCTATACCCAGGGGGCATCGGAGGAGCTGTTTTTT. This encodes CASSYTQGASEELFF.

The CDR3 DNA sequence: TGTGCCAGCAGCAAAGCGGGGCAGCGGGCTAACTATGGCTACACCTTC. Translated, it gives CASSKAGQRANYGYTF. The V and J genes are TRBV21-1 and TRBJ1-2. TRBV21-1 is labeled a pseudogene. The CDR3 runs 16 residues.

This clone was recorded only once. The chain uses TRBV13 and TRBJ2-5; no clear D gene. Germline CDR1 PRHDT, CDR2 FYEKMQ (reference sequence). The CDR3 contains 13 residues. V was shortened by 7 bases and J by 5 bases, with 14 bases between the two germline ends. CDR3 nucleotide sequence: TGTGCCAGCACCCATAGAAGTGGGGAGACCCAGTACTTC. This codes for CASTHRSGETQYF.

The CDR3 loop reads CASSSGTSIQYF. In DNA, the CDR3 is TGTGCCAGCAGTTCCGGGACTTCCATTCAGTACTTC. The chain couples TRBV6-1 to TRBJ2-4, with TRBD2 as a possible D gene (6 bases). The germline V gene encodes CDR1 MNHNS and CDR2 SASEGT. V shed 5 bases and J shed 9 bases, with 11 bases lying between them. The CDR3 runs 12 residues.